This is a list of T cell receptor beta chains from one sample in a study of long-term antiretroviral therapy in people with HIV. Produced via immunoSEQ multiplex PCR; TCRdb's table is partial and in-frame only. Of about 20,000 clones detected, roughly 80% appear once; the ten largest clones hold around 13%. Material: unsorted PBMCs, obtained 2.9 years after starting antiretroviral therapy. The receptors shown here come from a woman in her 30s with HIV. The CDR3 runs from the conserved cysteine through the conserved F or W. Fields, in order: clone size, V gene, J gene, D gene, CDR3 DNA, CDR3 protein. D genes are given only for firm matches. Only some rows state a clone size, as once, few, many or a class for expanded clones.

clone_size: .
v_call: TRBV6-6
j_call: TRBJ1-2
d_call: .
cdr3_nt: TGTGCCAGCAGTTATACAGGAGGGGACTATGGCTACACCTTC
cdr3_aa: CASSYTGGDYGYTF

clone_size: .
v_call: TRBV4-1
j_call: TRBJ2-2
d_call: .
cdr3_nt: TGCGCCAGCAGCCCCCCGAGCACCGGGGAGCTGTTTTTT
cdr3_aa: CASSPPSTGELFF

clone_size: .
v_call: TRBV10-3
j_call: TRBJ1-5
d_call: .
cdr3_nt: TGTGCCATCAGTGAGACAGCAAGCAATCAGCCCCAGCATTTT
cdr3_aa: CAISETASNQPQHF

clone_size: .
v_call: TRBV10-3
j_call: TRBJ1-5
d_call: .
cdr3_nt: TGTGCCATCAGCAAGGGGGGGCAGGATAGCAATCAGCCCCAGCATTTT
cdr3_aa: CAISKGGQDSNQPQHF

clone_size: .
v_call: TRBV5-6
j_call: TRBJ1-2
d_call: TRBD1
cdr3_nt: TGTGCCAGCAGCCGCGCCACAGGGGTTGCCAACTATGGCTACACCTTC
cdr3_aa: CASSRATGVANYGYTF

clone_size: .
v_call: TRBV5-1
j_call: TRBJ2-2
d_call: TRBD2
cdr3_nt: TGCGCCAGCAGCTTGGATTCCGCGGGGGGCCTGAACACCGGGGAGCTGTTTTTT
cdr3_aa: CASSLDSAGGLNTGELFF

clone_size: .
v_call: TRBV4-1
j_call: TRBJ2-6
d_call: .
cdr3_nt: TGCGCCAGCAGCCAAGATCGCGTCTCTGGGGCCAACGTCCTGACTTTC
cdr3_aa: CASSQDRVSGANVLTF

clone_size: .
v_call: TRBV29-1
j_call: TRBJ1-1
d_call: TRBD1
cdr3_nt: TGCAGCGTTGAAGATAGAGGTGACAGGGGGCGAAGGGGACGGGTGGTCACTGAAGCTTTCTTT
cdr3_aa: CSVEDRGDRGRRGRVVTEAFF

clone_size: .
v_call: TRBV5-8
j_call: TRBJ2-7
d_call: .
cdr3_nt: TGTGCCAGCAGCGCCGGTCTAGCGAAGACATACGAGCAGTACTTC
cdr3_aa: CASSAGLAKTYEQYF

clone_size: .
v_call: TRBV9
j_call: TRBJ2-3
d_call: .
cdr3_nt: TGTGCCAGCAGCGGGAAGGACGGATCCACAGATACGCAGTATTTT
cdr3_aa: CASSGKDGSTDTQYF

clone_size: .
v_call: TRBV4-2
j_call: TRBJ2-1
d_call: TRBD2
cdr3_nt: TGTGCCAGCAGCCAAGTTGGGGATAGCGGGGGTACCTACAATGAGCAGTTCTTC
cdr3_aa: CASSQVGDSGGTYNEQFF

clone_size: .
v_call: TRBV11-2
j_call: TRBJ1-1
d_call: .
cdr3_nt: TGTGCCAGCAGCTTAGAACAGAACACTGAAGCTTTCTTT
cdr3_aa: CASSLEQNTEAFF

clone_size: .
v_call: TRBV5-1
j_call: TRBJ1-2
d_call: .
cdr3_nt: TGCGCCAGCAGCTTGACAGGTTATGGCTACACCTTC
cdr3_aa: CASSLTGYGYTF

clone_size: .
v_call: TRBV6-6
j_call: TRBJ2-1
d_call: .
cdr3_nt: TGTGCCAGCAGTTCCCCAGAGAACAATGAGCAGTTCTTC
cdr3_aa: CASSSPENNEQFF

clone_size: .
v_call: TRBV11-2
j_call: TRBJ2-7
d_call: .
cdr3_nt: TGTGCCAGCAGCTTAAGTACGACCTACGAGCAGTACTTC
cdr3_aa: CASSLSTTYEQYF

clone_size: .
v_call: TRBV4-2
j_call: TRBJ2-2
d_call: TRBD2
cdr3_nt: TGTGCCAGCAGCCAAGTCTTCCCATCGGGACTAGCGGGGGATGACACCGGGGAGCTGTTTTTT
cdr3_aa: CASSQVFPSGLAGDDTGELFF

clone_size: .
v_call: TRBV12-5
j_call: TRBJ1-2
d_call: .
cdr3_nt: TGTGCTAGTGGTCCCCCCCCCTCGACAGGACCACCTAATTATGGCTACACCTTC
cdr3_aa: CASGPPPSTGPPNYGYTF

clone_size: once
v_call: TRBV11-2
j_call: TRBJ1-4
d_call: TRBD1
cdr3_nt: TGTGCCAGCAGCTCTCTAACAGGGGCTGGAGAAAAACTGTTTTTT
cdr3_aa: CASSSLTGAGEKLFF

clone_size: medium-sized
v_call: TRBV4-1
j_call: TRBJ2-5
d_call: .
cdr3_nt: TGCGCCAGCAGCCAAGGATCGGGGTTAAAGACCCAGTACTTC
cdr3_aa: CASSQGSGLKTQYF

clone_size: .
v_call: TRBV4-1
j_call: TRBJ1-6
d_call: .
cdr3_nt: TGCGCCAGCAGCCTCGAGGGGGGTAGGGACTATAATTCACCCCTCCACTTT
cdr3_aa: CASSLEGGRDYNSPLHF

clone_size: once
v_call: TRBV5-5
j_call: TRBJ1-3
d_call: .
cdr3_nt: TGTGCCAGCAGCCCGCAGGGACATGGAAACACCATATATTTT
cdr3_aa: CASSPQGHGNTIYF

clone_size: few
v_call: TRBV30
j_call: TRBJ1-2
d_call: .
cdr3_nt: TGTGCCTGGCAGGGTGTGACATTCACCTTC
cdr3_aa: CAWQGVTFTF

clone_size: .
v_call: TRBV6-6
j_call: TRBJ2-5
d_call: .
cdr3_nt: TGTGCCAGCAGTTACTCGATCCAAGTCCAAGAGACCCAGTACTTC
cdr3_aa: CASSYSIQVQETQYF

clone_size: .
v_call: TRBV13
j_call: TRBJ1-1
d_call: TRBD1
cdr3_nt: TGTGCCAGCAGCTCTTACGGACAGGGGGACACTGAAGCTTTCTTT
cdr3_aa: CASSSYGQGDTEAFF

clone_size: .
v_call: TRBV25-1
j_call: TRBJ2-3
d_call: TRBD1
cdr3_nt: TGTGCCAGCAGTACAGGGGGCGGTTGGGCAGATACGCAGTATTTT
cdr3_aa: CASSTGGGWADTQYF

clone_size: .
v_call: TRBV7-6
j_call: TRBJ2-5
d_call: .
cdr3_nt: TGTGCCAGCAGCTTAGAAGGCATCGGAGAGACCCAGTACTTC
cdr3_aa: CASSLEGIGETQYF

clone_size: few
v_call: TRBV6-5
j_call: TRBJ1-5
d_call: TRBD1
cdr3_nt: TGTGCCACCCAGGGGGGGCCTATTCAGCCCCAGCATTTT
cdr3_aa: CATQGGPIQPQHF

clone_size: .
v_call: TRBV11-1
j_call: TRBJ2-7
d_call: TRBD1
cdr3_nt: TGTGCCAGCAGCCCCCGGGACAGGGGAACCTACGAGCAGTACTTC
cdr3_aa: CASSPRDRGTYEQYF

clone_size: few
v_call: TRBV30
j_call: TRBJ1-6
d_call: TRBD1
cdr3_nt: TGTGCCTGGAGTGTACTAGGACAGGGGTTGAATTCACCCCTCCACTTT
cdr3_aa: CAWSVLGQGLNSPLHF

clone_size: .
v_call: TRBV7-2
j_call: TRBJ2-3
d_call: .
cdr3_nt: TGTGCCAGCAGCTTAAATGGGCCTAGCACAGATACGCAGTATTTT
cdr3_aa: CASSLNGPSTDTQYF

clone_size: .
v_call: TRBV5-6
j_call: TRBJ2-3
d_call: .
cdr3_nt: TGTGCCAGCAGCTTCGGGTCGGGGGCGGCAGATACGCAGTATTTT
cdr3_aa: CASSFGSGAADTQYF

clone_size: .
v_call: TRBV18
j_call: TRBJ2-3
d_call: TRBD2
cdr3_nt: TGTGCCAGCTCACCCGGACTAGCGGGCACAGATACGCAGTATTTT
cdr3_aa: CASSPGLAGTDTQYF

clone_size: .
v_call: TRBV7-8
j_call: TRBJ1-2
d_call: TRBD1
cdr3_nt: TGTGCCAGCAGCGAGACAGGGGTCCCCTCCTATGGCTACACCTTC
cdr3_aa: CASSETGVPSYGYTF

clone_size: .
v_call: TRBV29-1
j_call: TRBJ1-1
d_call: .
cdr3_nt: TGCAGCTCGCTTGGCCGCCAAAACACTGAAGCTTTCTTT
cdr3_aa: CSSLGRQNTEAFF

clone_size: .
v_call: TRBV5-6
j_call: TRBJ1-1
d_call: TRBD1
cdr3_nt: TGTGCCAGCAGCTTACAGGGGTCCACTGAAGCTTTCTTT
cdr3_aa: CASSLQGSTEAFF

clone_size: few
v_call: TRBV6-5
j_call: TRBJ1-3
d_call: .
cdr3_nt: TGTGCGGTAACGGGTACCGGAAACACCATATATTTT
cdr3_aa: CAVTGTGNTIYF

clone_size: .
v_call: TRBV11-2
j_call: TRBJ1-1
d_call: .
cdr3_nt: TGTGCCAGCAGCTTATCACGGGGTAGGGATGAAGCTTTCTTT
cdr3_aa: CASSLSRGRDEAFF

clone_size: .
v_call: TRBV19
j_call: TRBJ1-6
d_call: .
cdr3_nt: TGTGCCAGTACGTCAACAGAGTTTAATTCACCCCTCCACTTT
cdr3_aa: CASTSTEFNSPLHF

clone_size: .
v_call: TRBV2
j_call: TRBJ1-6
d_call: TRBD1
cdr3_nt: TGTGCCAGCAGTCCCGAAGGGACAGGGAATAATTCACCCCTCCACTTT
cdr3_aa: CASSPEGTGNNSPLHF

clone_size: .
v_call: TRBV10-2
j_call: TRBJ1-4
d_call: TRBD1
cdr3_nt: TGCGCCAGCAGTGAGCCGAAACTTACAGGGGGCCGGGAAAAACTGTTTTTT
cdr3_aa: CASSEPKLTGGREKLFF

clone_size: .
v_call: TRBV18
j_call: TRBJ1-6
d_call: .
cdr3_nt: TGTGCCAGCTCGCCCAGGGGTGAAGGTTCACCCCTCCACTTT
cdr3_aa: CASSPRGEGSPLHF